These 5 T cell receptor beta chains came from one sample sequenced in a study of cytomegalovirus exposure and HLA in healthy donors. Primers included in the PCR were 60 Vbeta and 13 Jbeta primers. Measured with immunoSEQ multiplex PCR; TCRdb has only the in-frame clones, and not every one. The sample has around 170,000 clones, less than 75% seen once. The source material was PBMCs. The receptor source for this set is a girl aged 10 to 17 in good health and CMV-seronegative.

The genes are TRBV7-3 and TRBJ2-3; D may be TRBD2 (6 bases). The length of the CDR3 is 15 residues. With 6 bases removed from V and 0 bases from J, the gap between germline ends came to 13 bases. The germline gives CDR1 SGHTA, CDR2 FQGTGA. DNA for the CDR3: TGTGCCAGCAGATTCCGGGGAGGCAGCACAGATACGCAGTATTTT. It yields the protein CASRFRGGSTDTQYF.

The V and J genes are TRBV5-5 and TRBJ2-2; 7 nucleotides line up with TRBD1. Germline V gives CDR1 SGHKS, CDR2 YYEKEE (reference sequence). CDR3 size: 14 residues. The V gene end was trimmed by 2 bases and the J gene end by 3 bases; junction bases not matched to a gene: 1. The CDR3: CASSFQGDTGELFF. CDR3 coding DNA: TGTGCCAGCAGCTTTCAGGGGGACACCGGGGAGCTGTTTTTT.

The rearrangement links TRBV5-1 to TRBJ2-7; the D is unclear. Germline V gene lookup returns CDR1 SGHRS and CDR2 YFSETQ. CDR3 length: 13 residues. V dropped 0 bases and J dropped 5 bases, with 9 bases sitting between them. The CDR3 spells CASSLAVEDEQYF. The DNA for the CDR3 is TGCGCCAGCAGCTTGGCAGTAGAGGACGAGCAGTACTTC.

This clone was seen a few times. The CDR3 DNA reads TGTGCCAGCAGGGCGGGGGTTGATACGCAGTATTTT. Its translation: CASRAGVDTQYF. The chain is built from TRBV5-6 and TRBJ2-3, with 7 nucleotides matching TRBD2. CDR1 SGHDT and CDR2 YYEEEE come from the germline V gene. V lost 5 bases, J lost 6 bases, and 3 bases stayed unmatched. This CDR3 region has 12 residues.

This clone has only one observation. This chain links TRBV5-1 with TRBJ1-2; 7 bases agree with TRBD1. The CDR3 runs to 17 residues. Germline CDR1 is SGHRS and CDR2 is YFSETQ. V lost 4 bases and J lost 2; bases outside the gene matches: 14. CDR3 amino acids: CASSPTTLTGPNYGYTF. CDR3 in DNA: TGCGCCAGCAGCCCAACTACCTTGACAGGGCCGAACTATGGCTACACCTTC. Looking up the rest from reference TRBV5-1 and TRBJ1-2 gives the full variable domain: KAGVTQTPRYLIKTRGQQVTLSCSPISGHRSVSWYQQTPGQGLQFLFEYFSETQRNKGNFPGRFSGRQFSNSRSEMNVSTLELGDSALYLCASSPTTLTGPNYGYTFGSGTRLTVV.